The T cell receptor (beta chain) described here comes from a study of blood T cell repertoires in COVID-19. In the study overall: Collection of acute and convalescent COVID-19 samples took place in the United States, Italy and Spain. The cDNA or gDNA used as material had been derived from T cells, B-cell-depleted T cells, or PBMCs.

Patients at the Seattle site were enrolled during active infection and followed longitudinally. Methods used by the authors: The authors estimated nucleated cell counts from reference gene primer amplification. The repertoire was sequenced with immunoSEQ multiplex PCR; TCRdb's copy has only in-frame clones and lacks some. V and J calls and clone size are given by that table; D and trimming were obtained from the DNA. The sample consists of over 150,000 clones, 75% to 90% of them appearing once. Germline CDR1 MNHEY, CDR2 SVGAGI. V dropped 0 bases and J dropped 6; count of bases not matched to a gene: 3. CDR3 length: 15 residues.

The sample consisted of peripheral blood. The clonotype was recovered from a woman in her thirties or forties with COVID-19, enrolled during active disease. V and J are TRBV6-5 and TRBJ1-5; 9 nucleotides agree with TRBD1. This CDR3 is CASSYSGTGFQPQHF. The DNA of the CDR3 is TGTGCCAGCAGTTACTCTGGGACAGGGTTTCAGCCCCAGCATTTT.